This passage covers 25 T cell receptor beta chains from one sample sequenced in a study of shared clonotypes between healthy human individuals. TCRdb keeps only in-frame clones here, not all; method: immunoSEQ multiplex PCR. The table shows roughly 1 million clones, with around 82% occurring only once. Material for sequencing was memory CD4+ T cells from PBMCs. Subset specified: CD45RA-negative fraction. These receptors were obtained from a man in his late teens or twenties in good health. Some clones in this sample may be carry-over from other donors' samples.

V is TRBV7-6 and J is TRBJ2-7, with D unresolved. The CDR3 covers 13 residues. The germline V gene encodes CDR1 SGHVS and CDR2 FNYEAQ. Trimming stripped 3 bases from V and 5 bases from J, with 11 bases between. The CDR3 bases are TGTGCCAGCAGCTTGGGATTCCGGAACGAGCAGTACTTC. Translating it yields CASSLGFRNEQYF.

The V call is TRBV25-1, the J call TRBJ2-5, with TRBD2 matching over 11 bases. The CDR3 spans 18 residues. The V gene's germline CDR1 is MGHDK and CDR2 SYGVNS. Trimming removed 5 bases from V and 1 base from J; junction bases left unmatched: 12. For the CDR3, the DNA is TGTGCCAGCAGTCCTCCCTCCGGGACTAGCGGAGTCCAAGAGACCCAGTACTTC. This gives the protein CASSPPSGTSGVQETQYF.

This clone was detected once. V is TRBV7-7 and J is TRBJ2-5; 10 nucleotides agree with TRBD1. CDR1 is SSHAT, CDR2 FNYEAQ, per germline (reference sequence). V was pared by 5 bases and J by 3 bases, with 6 bases of the junction left unmatched. There are 15 residues in the CDR3. The CDR3 sequence is CASSPTTGGEETQYF. The CDR3 DNA reads TGTGCCAGCAGCCCAACGACAGGGGGCGAAGAGACCCAGTACTTC.

The V and J genes are TRBV10-3 and TRBJ2-2; D call uncertain. Germline V gene lookup returns CDR1 ENHRY and CDR2 SYGVKD. The CDR3 has 13 amino acids. Trimming pared 6 bases from V and 6 bases from J, leaving 11 bases between. The chain's CDR3 is CAISVVFPGELFF. CDR3 nucleotide sequence: TGTGCCATCAGCGTTGTTTTTCCCGGGGAGCTGTTTTTT.

The chain couples TRBV5-1 to TRBJ2-7; possible D gene TRBD1, 6 bases. The germline gives CDR1 SGHRS, CDR2 YFSETQ. The ends were cut back, 0 bases at V and 2 bases at J, with 9 bases in the middle. CDR3 size: 14 residues. The CDR3 loop is CASSLGQAPYEQYF. CDR3 coding DNA: TGCGCCAGCAGCTTGGGACAGGCACCCTACGAGCAGTACTTC.

This clone has a handful of counts. This specimen includes other DNA sequences encoding the same CDR3. Here the CDR3 reads CASSTGHTEAFF. As DNA, the CDR3 is TGTGCCAGCAGTACAGGGCACACTGAAGCTTTCTTT. The chain couples TRBV6-5 to TRBJ1-1, with a possible D match to TRBD1 (6 bases). The V gene's germline CDR1 is MNHEY and CDR2 SVGAGI. The CDR3 has 12 residues. V lost 5 bases, J lost 3 bases, and 7 bases lay in between.

This clone was detected a few times. This chain joins TRBV27 and TRBJ1-2, with 8 bases matching TRBD1. Germline V lookup: CDR1 MNHEY, CDR2 SMNVEV (reference sequence). After removal of 6 bases from V and 8 bases from J, the junction contained 11 bases not matched to a gene. There are 14 residues in the CDR3. The CDR3: CASRFTQGAGGYTF. As DNA, the CDR3 is TGTGCCAGCAGATTCACTCAGGGGGCTGGAGGCTACACCTTC.

This clone was counted only a few times. J is TRBJ1-2 and V is TRBV5-4, with 12 bases identical to TRBD1. J lost 7 bases, V lost 3 bases, and 7 bases had no gene match. CDR3 length: 15 residues. Germline CDR1 reads SGHNT; CDR2 reads YYREEE (reference sequence). CDR3 region: CASSSTGQGASGYTF. CDR3 coding DNA: TGTGCCAGCAGCTCGACGGGACAGGGGGCGAGTGGCTACACCTTC. Variable domain in full (rest from reference TRBV5-4 and TRBJ1-2): ETGVTQSPTHLIKTRGQQVTLRCSSQSGHNTVSWYQQALGQGPQFIFQYYREEENGRGNFPPRFSGLQFPNYSSELNVNALELDDSALYLCASSSTGQGASGYTFGSGTRLTVV.

In its sample, this clone was seen a few times. In the same sample, other DNA sequences code for this CDR3. The chain has TRBV28 and TRBJ1-1, with no clear D. V was cut by 4 bases and J by 7 bases, with 10 bases left in between. The CDR3 covers 12 residues. Per the germline V gene, CDR1 is MDHEN and CDR2 is SYDVKM. In DNA form, the CDR3 reads TGTGCCAGCAGTTCGTCGGGCCTTGAAGCTTTCTTT. This encodes CASSSSGLEAFF. Variable domain in full (rest from reference TRBV28 and TRBJ1-1): DVKVTQSSRYLVKRTGEKVFLECVQDMDHENMFWYRQDPGLGLRLIYFSYDVKMKEKGDIPEGYSVSREKKERFSLILESASTNQTSMYLCASSSSGLEAFFGQGTRLTVV.

The chain uses TRBV4-2 and TRBJ1-2; D possibly corresponds to TRBD1 (6 bases). Germline CDR1 LGHNA, CDR2 YNFKEQ. V was clipped by 0 bases and J by 7 bases, with 21 bases between them. CDR3 length: 17 residues. CDR3 region: CASSQDVVWGAELGYTF. CDR3 coding DNA: TGTGCCAGCAGCCAAGATGTCGTCTGGGGGGCGGAGCTTGGCTACACCTTC.

V gene TRBV28 combines with J gene TRBJ2-7, with 10 bases lining up with TRBD1. With V trimmed by 8 bases and J by 2 bases, 3 bases remained unmatched. CDR1 is MDHEN and CDR2 is SYDVKM in the germline V gene. This CDR3 contains 13 residues. The CDR3: CASFGTGAYEQYF. In DNA, the CDR3 is TGTGCCAGCTTCGGGACAGGGGCCTACGAGCAGTACTTC.

A note on this clone: Other DNA sequences from this sample encode an identical CDR3 as well. V gene TRBV9 combines with J gene TRBJ2-3, with unresolved D. This CDR3 comprises 13 residues. Germline V gene lookup returns CDR1 SGDLS and CDR2 YYNGEE. Trimming cost V 0 bases and J 3 bases, with 5 bases left between them. CDR3 region: CASSVALTDTQYF. In nucleotides, the CDR3 is TGTGCCAGCAGCGTAGCGTTGACAGATACGCAGTATTTT.

CDR3 DNA sequence: TGTGCCAGCAGTCGCGTGACTAGCGGGAGTCTACTCCGCACAGATACGCAGTATTTT. This codes for CASSRVTSGSLLRTDTQYF. This chain links TRBV28 with TRBJ2-3; 12 nucleotides agree with TRBD2. Germline lookup yields CDR1 MDHEN and CDR2 SYDVKM. With V trimmed by 5 bases and J by 1 base, 13 bases remained unmatched. CDR3 size: 19 residues.

This clone was found a few times. This chain uses TRBV19 with TRBJ1-1; no clear D. From germline, CDR1 is LNHDA and CDR2 SQIVND (reference sequence). Trimming took 5 bases from V and 1 from J, leaving 8 bases between them. The CDR3 length is 13 residues. The CDR3 protein is CASSVSTNTEAFF. CDR3 in DNA: TGTGCCAGTAGTGTCAGTACGAACACTGAAGCTTTCTTT.

This clone was counted many times. This chain uses TRBV18 with TRBJ2-7; TRBD1 matches at 8 bases. There are 16 residues in the CDR3. The germline gives CDR1 KGHSH, CDR2 LQKENI. Trimming at V came to 2 bases and at J to 7 bases, leaving 13 bases not matched to a gene. The CDR3 DNA reads TGTGCCAGCTCACCAAGGCTTCTACCGGACAGGGATGAGCAGTACTTC. Translating it yields CASSPRLLPDRDEQYF.

The chain joins TRBV7-8 to TRBJ2-7; 7 bases are shared with TRBD2. The CDR3 spans 11 residues. Germline CDR1 and CDR2: SGHVS and FQNEAQ. The V gene end was trimmed by 4 bases and the J gene end by 6 bases; junction bases not matched to a gene: 0. CDR3 DNA: TGTGCCAGCAGCTGGGGGGGCGAGCAGTACTTC. This codes for CASSWGGEQYF.

This clone was counted a few times. The gene calls are TRBV2 and TRBJ2-2, with 7 positions matching TRBD2. Trimming removed 4 bases from V and 5 bases from J; junction bases left unmatched: 7. Germline assignment: CDR1 SNHLY and CDR2 FYNNEI. This CDR3 has 15 amino acids. The CDR3 DNA is TGTGCCAGCAGTGTGGTGTTAGCGGGTACCGGGGAGCTGTTTTTT. Encoded protein: CASSVVLAGTGELFF.

The chain carries TRBV28 and TRBJ2-7, with 12 nucleotides matching TRBD2. Germline V CDR1 and CDR2: MDHEN, SYDVKM. The CDR3 totals 15 residues. V gave up 4 bases and J gave up 6 bases; unmatched junction bases: 7. As DNA, the CDR3 is TGTGCCAGCAGTTCGACTAGCGGGAGACGGGGCGAGCAGTACTTC. Protein sequence: CASSSTSGRRGEQYF.

This chain connects TRBV9 to TRBJ2-7, with 7 nucleotides matching TRBD1. The CDR3 loop spans 12 amino acids. Germline CDR1 and CDR2: SGDLS and YYNGEE. The trim removed 9 bases at V and 5 bases at J, leaving 8 bases unmatched. The CDR3 bases are TGTGCCAACGACAGGGTTTATCACGAGCAGTACTTC. Translating gives CANDRVYHEQYF.

This clone was seen once. V usage is TRBV6-1 and J usage is TRBJ1-5; D is possibly TRBD1 (5 bases). V was cut by 7 bases and J by 5 bases, with 12 bases left in between. CDR1 MNHNS and CDR2 SASEGT come from the germline V gene. This CDR3 region has 13 residues. In DNA, the CDR3 is TGTGCCAGCAACCGACAGTCGGATCAGCCCCAGCATTTT. Its translation: CASNRQSDQPQHF.

This clone was found a few times. The DNA of the CDR3 is TGCAGCGTTGCTTCAGGGGCTGGCTACACCTTC. Its translation: CSVASGAGYTF. The chain uses TRBV29-1 and TRBJ1-2; D may be TRBD1 (6 bases). The CDR3 covers 11 residues. Germline CDR1 is SQVTM and CDR2 is ANQGSEA. The ends were cut back, 4 bases at V and 7 bases at J, with 10 bases in the middle.

For this clone: The junction and the germline gene differ at one end; a read error may be behind it. This chain links TRBV11-2 with TRBJ2-7; tentative D call: TRBD1 (7 bases). Germline V gives CDR1 SGHAT, CDR2 FQNNGV. The CDR3 consists of 12 residues. The CDR3 region is CASSIPEGASNF. Here the CDR3 DNA reads TGTGCCAGCAGCATCCCGGAGGGGGCCTCGAACTTC.

The V call is TRBV10-3, the J call TRBJ2-5, with a tentative D call TRBD2 (5 bases). Germline CDR1 and CDR2: ENHRY and SYGVKD. With 3 bases removed from V and 5 bases from J, the gap between germline ends came to 13 bases. CDR3 length equals 14 residues. CDR3 sequence: CAISEDRRRETQYF. CDR3 coding DNA: TGTGCCATCAGTGAAGACCGCCGGAGGGAGACCCAGTACTTC.

The chain joins TRBV1 to TRBJ2-7; the D call of TRBD1 is as the table states it, not checked on the DNA. TRBV1 is recorded as a pseudogene. The CDR3 extends over 14 amino acids. This chain's CDR3 is CTSSQEGQTHEQYF. The CDR3 DNA reads TGCACCAGCAGCCAAGAGGGACAAACCCACGAGCAGTACTTC.

The chain uses TRBV4-1 and TRBJ2-6; either TRBD1 or TRBD2 may supply D (5 bases each). V was clipped by 1 base and J by 1 base, with 17 bases between them. The length of the CDR3 is 19 residues. Looked up from germline, CDR1 is MGHRA and CDR2 is YSYEKL. DNA of the CDR3: TGCGCCAGCAGCCAAGGAGGGGTTCGGGTTCAGTCTGGGGCCAACGTCCTGACTTTC. It codes for CASSQGGVRVQSGANVLTF.